The TCR beta chain described here comes from a study of T cell clonality in common variable immunodeficiency. Whole-study findings and limits: Reportedly, TCR beta sequences from common variable immunodeficiency showed fewer deletions and N-nucleotide insertions. TCRbeta clonality was increased in CVID versus healthy controls.

Sequencing was performed with immunoSEQ multiplex PCR; in TCRdb, only in-frame clones are kept and a portion is missing. The sample offers around 15,000 clones and no singletons, the top ten holding about 12%. This CDR3 is 16 amino acids long. Trimming left V 0 bases short and J 1 base short, with 12 bases between. CDR1 and CDR2 from the germline V gene are SGHRS and YFSETQ. Only a few counts were recorded for this clone. The antigen remains unidentified. The read gets to within 3 residues of the CDR3 end, and the germline J gene fills in the rest. Source material: peripheral blood mononuclear cells. This rearrangement joins TRBV5-1 to TRBJ2-3; D ambiguous. The TCR originated in a human donor with common variable immunodeficiency. Partial CDR3 DNA: TGCGCCAGCAGCTTGGCCCAACCCTCGGGCACAGATACG. Translated: CASSLAQPSGTDT. Given in full, the CDR3 is CASSLAQPSGTDTQYF.